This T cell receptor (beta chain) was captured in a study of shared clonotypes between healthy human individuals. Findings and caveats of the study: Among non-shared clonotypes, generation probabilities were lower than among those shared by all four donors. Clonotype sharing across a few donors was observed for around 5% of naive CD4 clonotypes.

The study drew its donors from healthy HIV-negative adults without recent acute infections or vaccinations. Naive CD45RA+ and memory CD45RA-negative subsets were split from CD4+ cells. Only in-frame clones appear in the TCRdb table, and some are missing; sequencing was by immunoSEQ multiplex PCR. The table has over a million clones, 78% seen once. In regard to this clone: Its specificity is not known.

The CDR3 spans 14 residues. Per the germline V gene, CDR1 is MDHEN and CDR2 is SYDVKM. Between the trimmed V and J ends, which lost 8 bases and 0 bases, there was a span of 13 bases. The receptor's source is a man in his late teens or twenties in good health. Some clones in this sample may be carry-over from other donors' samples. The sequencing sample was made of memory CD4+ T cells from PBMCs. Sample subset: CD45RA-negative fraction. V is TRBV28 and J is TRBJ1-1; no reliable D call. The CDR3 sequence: CASQSSGLNTEAFF. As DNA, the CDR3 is TGTGCCAGCCAATCATCCGGTTTGAACACTGAAGCTTTCTTT.